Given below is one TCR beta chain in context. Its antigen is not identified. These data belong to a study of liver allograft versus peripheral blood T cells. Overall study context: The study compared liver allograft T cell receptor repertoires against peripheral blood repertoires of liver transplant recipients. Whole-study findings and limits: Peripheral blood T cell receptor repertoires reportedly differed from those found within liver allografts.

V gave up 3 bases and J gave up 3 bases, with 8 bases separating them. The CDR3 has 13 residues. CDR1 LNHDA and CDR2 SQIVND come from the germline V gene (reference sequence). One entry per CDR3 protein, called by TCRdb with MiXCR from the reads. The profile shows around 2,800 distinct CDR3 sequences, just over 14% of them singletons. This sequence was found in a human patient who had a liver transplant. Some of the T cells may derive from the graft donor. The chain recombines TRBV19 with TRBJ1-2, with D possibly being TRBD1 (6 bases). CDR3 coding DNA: TGTGCCAGTAGTATTAGGGGGGACTATGGCTACACCTTC. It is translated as CASSIRGDYGYTF.